The text below deals with one T cell receptor beta chain. The antigen remains undetermined. Donors in the study were healthy people who gave bone marrow. The PCR ran on 60 Vbeta and 13 Jbeta primers. Sequencing used immunoSEQ multiplex PCR; TCRdb keeps in-frame clones, though not all of them. Its table records around 33,000 clones. Germline lookup yields CDR1 GTSNPN and CDR2 SVGIG (reference sequence). This CDR3 has 14 amino acids. Trimming cost V 5 bases and J 2 bases; bases outside gene matches: 7. The data are from a study of cytomegalovirus exposure and HLA in healthy donors. Study background: In an earlier analysis, around 100 million unique TCR beta sequences were found from some 170 million T cells. General study findings and limits: For presence/absence analyses, sequencing depth was assumed to be roughly uniform across donors. Reportedly, TCR beta sequences accurately predicted HLA-A and HLA-B alleles in most subjects.

The TCR comes from a man aged 35 to 55 in good health and CMV-seronegative. The chain links TRBV30 to TRBJ2-7, with 9 bases lining up with TRBD2. Input material: PBMCs. This CDR3 is CAWRRTSETYEQYF. The CDR3 region has the DNA TGTGCCTGGCGTAGGACTAGCGAAACCTACGAGCAGTACTTC.